The following is a TCR beta chain sequence with its context. Its antigen is not identified. Germline assignment: CDR1 MGHRA and CDR2 YSYEKL. The trim removed 4 bases at V and 8 bases at J, leaving 1 base unmatched. CDR3 length equals 14 residues. TCRdb's copy holds only in-frame clones and misses some; the assay was immunoSEQ multiplex PCR. The data show some 87,000 clones, over 85% seen once. These data belong to a study of graft-versus-host responses after intestinal transplantation. The V gene is TRBV4-1, the J gene TRBJ2-1; 14 bases agree with TRBD2. This clonotype was sampled from a human donor who received an intestinal transplant. Sequences were derived from unstimulated CD4+ T cells sorted from spleen or lymph node cells, sampled before intestinal transplant. CDR3 protein: CASSLGLAGDEQFF. CDR3 nucleotides: TGCGCCAGCAGCCTGGGACTAGCGGGAGATGAGCAGTTCTTC.